The TCR beta chain under discussion was sequenced for a study of pediatric ulcerative colitis. There are 14 residues in the CDR3. The V segment lost 4 bases and the J segment 2 bases; nucleotides outside the gene matches: 5. Germline CDR1 reads SGHNT; CDR2 reads YENEEA. Some clones are missing from TCRdb's copy, which holds only in-frame ones; the method was immunoSEQ multiplex PCR. This table holds 55,000 to 65,000 clones, over 65% found once. The clonotype was recovered from a boy aged 10-17 years with moderate ulcerative colitis. The genes are TRBV11-3 and TRBJ2-7; TRBD2 matches 7 bases. The specimen sequenced was blood. For the CDR3, the DNA is TGTGCCAGCAGCTCACGGACTAGACCCTACGAGCAGTACTTC. Translating gives CASSSRTRPYEQYF.